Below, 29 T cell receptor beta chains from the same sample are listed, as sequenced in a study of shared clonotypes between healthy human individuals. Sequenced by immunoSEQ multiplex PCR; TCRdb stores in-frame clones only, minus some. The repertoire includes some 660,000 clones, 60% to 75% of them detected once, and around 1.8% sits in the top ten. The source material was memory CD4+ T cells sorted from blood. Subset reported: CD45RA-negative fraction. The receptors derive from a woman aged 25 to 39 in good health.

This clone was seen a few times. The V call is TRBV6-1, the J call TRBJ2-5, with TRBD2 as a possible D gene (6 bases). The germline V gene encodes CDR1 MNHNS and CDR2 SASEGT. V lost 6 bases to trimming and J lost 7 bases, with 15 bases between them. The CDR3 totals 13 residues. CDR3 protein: CASRLGGPGTQYF. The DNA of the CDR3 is TGTGCCAGCAGATTAGGAGGGCCAGGGACCCAGTACTTC.

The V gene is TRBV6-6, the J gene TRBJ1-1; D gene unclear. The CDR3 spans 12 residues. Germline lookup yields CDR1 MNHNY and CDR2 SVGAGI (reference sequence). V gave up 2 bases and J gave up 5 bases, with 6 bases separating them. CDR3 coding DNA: TGTGCCAGCAGTTACGAAGGAACTGAAGCTTTCTTT. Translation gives CASSYEGTEAFF.

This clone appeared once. CDR3 DNA: TGTGCCAGCAGTATATATAGCGGGAGGACCACAGATACGCAGTATTTT. Its protein is CASSIYSGRTTDTQYF. The gene calls are TRBV27 and TRBJ2-3; 10 bases align to TRBD2. The CDR3 has 16 residues. Losses at the gene ends were 5 bases for V and 2 bases for J; bases not matched to a gene: 7. Germline V CDR1 and CDR2: MNHEY, SMNVEV (reference sequence).

The CDR3 sequence: CASSRVRDSPLHF. Here the CDR3 DNA reads TGTGCCAGCAGCCGAGTAAGGGATTCACCCCTCCACTTT. The chain recombines TRBV25-1 with TRBJ1-6; no clear D. Per germline, CDR1 MGHDK and CDR2 SYGVNS. CDR3 size: 13 residues. Trimming took 6 bases from V and 8 from J, leaving 11 bases between them.

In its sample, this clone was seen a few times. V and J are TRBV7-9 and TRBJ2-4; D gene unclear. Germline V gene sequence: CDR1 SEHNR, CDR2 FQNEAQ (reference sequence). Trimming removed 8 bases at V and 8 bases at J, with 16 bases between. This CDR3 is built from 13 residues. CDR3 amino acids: CASGRVQEDIQYF. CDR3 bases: TGTGCCAGCGGCCGAGTACAAGAGGACATTCAGTACTTC.

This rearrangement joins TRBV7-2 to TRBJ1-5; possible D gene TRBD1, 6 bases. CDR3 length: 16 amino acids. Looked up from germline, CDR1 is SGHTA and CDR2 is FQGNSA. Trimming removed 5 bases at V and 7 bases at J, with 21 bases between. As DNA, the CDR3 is TGTGCCAGCAGCGAAATCTTAAACAGGGTAGGCCAGCCCCAGCATTTT. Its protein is CASSEILNRVGQPQHF.

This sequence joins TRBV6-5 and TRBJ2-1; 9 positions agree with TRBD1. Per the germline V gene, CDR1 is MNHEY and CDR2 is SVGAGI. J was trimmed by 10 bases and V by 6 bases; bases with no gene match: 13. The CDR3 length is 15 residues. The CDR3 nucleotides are TGTGCCAGCAGCCCGAGAGGAACAGGGGGCATGGAGCAGTTCTTC. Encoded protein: CASSPRGTGGMEQFF.

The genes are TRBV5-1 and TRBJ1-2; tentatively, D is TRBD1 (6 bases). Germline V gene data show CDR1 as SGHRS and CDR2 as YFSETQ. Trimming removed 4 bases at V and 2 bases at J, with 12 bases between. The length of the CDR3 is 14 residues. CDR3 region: CASSIIQGNYGYTF. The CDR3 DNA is TGCGCCAGCAGCATCATACAGGGAAACTATGGCTACACCTTC.

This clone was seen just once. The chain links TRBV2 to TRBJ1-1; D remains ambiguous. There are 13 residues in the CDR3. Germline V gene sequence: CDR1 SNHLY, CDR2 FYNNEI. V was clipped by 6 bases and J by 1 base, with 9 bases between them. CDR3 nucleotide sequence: TGTGCCAGCAGGATGACCGAGAACACTGAAGCTTTCTTT. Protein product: CASRMTENTEAFF.

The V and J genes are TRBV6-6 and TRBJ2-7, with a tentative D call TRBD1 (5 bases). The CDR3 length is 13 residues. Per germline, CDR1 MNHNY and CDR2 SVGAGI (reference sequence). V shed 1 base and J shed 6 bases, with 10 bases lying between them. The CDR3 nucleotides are TGTGCCAGCAGTTACTACGCTGGGGCCGAGCAGTACTTC. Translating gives CASSYYAGAEQYF.

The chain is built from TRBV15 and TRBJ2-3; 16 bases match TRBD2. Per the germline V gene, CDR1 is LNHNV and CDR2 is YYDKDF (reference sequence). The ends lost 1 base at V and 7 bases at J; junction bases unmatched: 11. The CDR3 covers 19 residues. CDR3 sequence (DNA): TGTGCCACCAGCAGAGGAGTCCCGGGACTAGCGGGAGGGCCAAATACGCAGTATTTT. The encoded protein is CATSRGVPGLAGGPNTQYF.

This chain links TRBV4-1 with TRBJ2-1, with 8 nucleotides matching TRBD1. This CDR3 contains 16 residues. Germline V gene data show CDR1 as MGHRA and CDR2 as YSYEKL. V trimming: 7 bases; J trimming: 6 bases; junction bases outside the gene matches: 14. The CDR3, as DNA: TGCGCCAGCACCTCCTCGGGGCGCACAGGGGGCAATGAGCAGTTCTTC. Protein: CASTSSGRTGGNEQFF.

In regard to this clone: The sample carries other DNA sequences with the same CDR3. The CDR3, as DNA: TGTGCCAGCTCACCGGGACAAGGCACTGAAGCTTTCTTT. It encodes CASSPGQGTEAFF. The chain carries TRBV18 and TRBJ1-1; possible D gene TRBD1, 6 bases. The V gene lost 3 bases and the J gene lost 4 bases, with 9 bases spanning the gap. CDR3 size: 13 residues. Germline CDR1 reads KGHSH; CDR2 reads LQKENI. Filled out from reference TRBV18 and TRBJ1-1, the complete variable domain reads NAGVMQNPRHLVRRRGQEARLRCSPMKGHSHVYWYRQLPEEGLKFMVYLQKENIIDESGMPKERFSAEFPKEGPSILRIQQVVRGDSAAYFCASSPGQGTEAFFGQGTRLTVV.

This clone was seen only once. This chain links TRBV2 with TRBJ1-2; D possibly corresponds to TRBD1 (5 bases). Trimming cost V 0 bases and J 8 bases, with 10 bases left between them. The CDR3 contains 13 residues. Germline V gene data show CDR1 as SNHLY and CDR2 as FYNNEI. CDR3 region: CASSEAPREGYTF. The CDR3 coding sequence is TGTGCCAGCAGTGAAGCCCCCAGGGAGGGCTACACCTTC. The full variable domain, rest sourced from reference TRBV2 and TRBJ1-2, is EPEVTQTPSHQVTQMGQEVILRCVPISNHLYFYWYRQILGQKVEFLVSFYNNEISEKSEIFDDQFSVERPDGSNFTLKIRSTKLEDSAMYFCASSEAPREGYTFGSGTRLTVV.

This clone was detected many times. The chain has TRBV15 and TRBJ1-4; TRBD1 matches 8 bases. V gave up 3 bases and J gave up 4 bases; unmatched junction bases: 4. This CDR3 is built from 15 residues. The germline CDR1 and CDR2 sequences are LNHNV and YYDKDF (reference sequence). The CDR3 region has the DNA TGTGCCACCAGCAGTCCGACAGGGGATAATGAAAAACTGTTTTTT. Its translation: CATSSPTGDNEKLFF.

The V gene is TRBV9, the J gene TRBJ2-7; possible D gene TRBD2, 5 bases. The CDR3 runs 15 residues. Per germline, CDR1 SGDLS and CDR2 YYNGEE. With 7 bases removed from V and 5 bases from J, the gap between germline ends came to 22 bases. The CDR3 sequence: CASSSPLGRLHEQYF. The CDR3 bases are TGTGCCAGCTCCTCACCACTAGGACGTCTCCACGAGCAGTACTTC.

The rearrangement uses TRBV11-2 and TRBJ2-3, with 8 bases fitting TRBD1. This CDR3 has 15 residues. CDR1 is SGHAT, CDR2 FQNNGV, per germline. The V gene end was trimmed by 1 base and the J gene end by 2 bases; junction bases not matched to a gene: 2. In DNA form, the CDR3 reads TGTGCCAGCAGCTTAGGGACAGGGAACACAGATACGCAGTATTTT. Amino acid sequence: CASSLGTGNTDTQYF.

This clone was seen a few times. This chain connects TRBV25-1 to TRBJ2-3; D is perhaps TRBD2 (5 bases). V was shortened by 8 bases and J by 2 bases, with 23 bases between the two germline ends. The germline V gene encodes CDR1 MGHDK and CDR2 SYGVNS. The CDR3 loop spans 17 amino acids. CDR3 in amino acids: CASSPPGNSNTTDTQYF. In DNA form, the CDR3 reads TGTGCCAGCTCCCCCCCCGGGAACTCTAATACCACAGATACGCAGTATTTT.

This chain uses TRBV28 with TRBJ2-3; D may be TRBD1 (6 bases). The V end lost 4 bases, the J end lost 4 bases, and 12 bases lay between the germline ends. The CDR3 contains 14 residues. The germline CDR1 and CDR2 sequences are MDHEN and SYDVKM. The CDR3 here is CASSSGDFADTQYF. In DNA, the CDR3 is TGTGCCAGCAGTTCAGGGGATTTCGCAGATACGCAGTATTTT.

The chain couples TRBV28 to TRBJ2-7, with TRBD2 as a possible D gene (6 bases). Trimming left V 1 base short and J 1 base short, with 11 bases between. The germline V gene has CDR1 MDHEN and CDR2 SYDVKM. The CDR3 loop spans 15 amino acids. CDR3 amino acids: CASSLSASASYEQYF. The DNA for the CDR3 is TGTGCCAGCAGTTTATCAGCTAGCGCTTCCTACGAGCAGTACTTC. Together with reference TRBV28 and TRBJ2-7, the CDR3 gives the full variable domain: DVKVTQSSRYLVKRTGEKVFLECVQDMDHENMFWYRQDPGLGLRLIYFSYDVKMKEKGDIPEGYSVSREKKERFSLILESASTNQTSMYLCASSLSASASYEQYFGPGTRLTVT.

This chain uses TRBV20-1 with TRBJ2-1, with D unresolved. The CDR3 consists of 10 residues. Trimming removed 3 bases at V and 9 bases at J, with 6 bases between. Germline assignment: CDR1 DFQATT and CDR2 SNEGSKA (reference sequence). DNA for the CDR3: TGCAGTGCTAGTATTCTTGAGCAGTTCTTC. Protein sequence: CSASILEQFF.

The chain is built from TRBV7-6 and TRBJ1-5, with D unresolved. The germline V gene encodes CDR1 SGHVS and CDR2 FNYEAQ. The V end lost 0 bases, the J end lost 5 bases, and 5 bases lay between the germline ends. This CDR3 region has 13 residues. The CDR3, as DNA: TGTGCCAGCAGCTTAGCGCGGGATCAGCCCCAGCATTTT. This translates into CASSLARDQPQHF.

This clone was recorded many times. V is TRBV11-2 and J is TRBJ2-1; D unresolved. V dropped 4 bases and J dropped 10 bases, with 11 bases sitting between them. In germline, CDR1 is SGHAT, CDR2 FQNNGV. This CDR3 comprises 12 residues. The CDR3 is CASSWALGEQFF. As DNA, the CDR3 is TGTGCCAGCAGCTGGGCCCTCGGGGAGCAGTTCTTC.

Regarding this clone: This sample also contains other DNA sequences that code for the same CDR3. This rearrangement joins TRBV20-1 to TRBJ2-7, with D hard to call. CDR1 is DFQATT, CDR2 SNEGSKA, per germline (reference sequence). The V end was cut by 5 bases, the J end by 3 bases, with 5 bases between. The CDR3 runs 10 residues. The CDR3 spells CSAGDYEQYF. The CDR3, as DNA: TGCAGTGCTGGGGACTACGAGCAGTACTTC.

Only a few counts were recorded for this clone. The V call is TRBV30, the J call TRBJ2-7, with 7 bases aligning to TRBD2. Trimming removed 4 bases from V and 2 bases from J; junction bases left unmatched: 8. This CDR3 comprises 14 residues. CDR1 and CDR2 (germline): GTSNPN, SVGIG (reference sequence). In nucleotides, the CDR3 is TGTGCCTGGAAGCGGGTCGGGAGGCCCTACGAGCAGTACTTC. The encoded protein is CAWKRVGRPYEQYF.

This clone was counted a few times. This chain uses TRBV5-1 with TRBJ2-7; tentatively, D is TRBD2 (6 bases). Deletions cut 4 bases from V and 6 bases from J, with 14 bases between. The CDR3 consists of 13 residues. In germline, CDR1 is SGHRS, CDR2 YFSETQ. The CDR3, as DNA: TGCGCCAGCAGCATCGGGAGTAACGGCGAGCAGTACTTC. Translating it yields CASSIGSNGEQYF.

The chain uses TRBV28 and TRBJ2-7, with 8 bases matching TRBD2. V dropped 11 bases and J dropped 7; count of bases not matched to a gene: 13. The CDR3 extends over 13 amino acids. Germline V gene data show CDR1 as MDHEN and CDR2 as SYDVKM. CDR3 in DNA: TGTGCCGCCAACCGGGGGGGGAATGATGAGCAGTACTTC. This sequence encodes CAANRGGNDEQYF. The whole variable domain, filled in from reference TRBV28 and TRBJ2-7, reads DVKVTQSSRYLVKRTGEKVFLECVQDMDHENMFWYRQDPGLGLRLIYFSYDVKMKEKGDIPEGYSVSREKKERFSLILESASTNQTSMYLCAANRGGNDEQYFGPGTRLTVT.

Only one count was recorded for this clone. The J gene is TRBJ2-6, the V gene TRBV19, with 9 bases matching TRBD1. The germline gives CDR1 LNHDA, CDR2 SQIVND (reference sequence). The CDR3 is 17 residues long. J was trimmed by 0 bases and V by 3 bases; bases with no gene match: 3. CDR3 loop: CASSIGTGLSGANVLTF. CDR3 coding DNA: TGTGCCAGTAGTATTGGGACAGGGCTCTCTGGGGCCAACGTCCTGACTTTC.

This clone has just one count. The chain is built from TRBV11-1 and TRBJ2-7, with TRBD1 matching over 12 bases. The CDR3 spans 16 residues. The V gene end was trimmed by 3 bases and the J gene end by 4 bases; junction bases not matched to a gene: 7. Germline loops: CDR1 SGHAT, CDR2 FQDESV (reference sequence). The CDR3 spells CASSFGTGGAGYEQYF. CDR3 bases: TGTGCCAGCAGCTTCGGGACAGGGGGCGCGGGGTACGAGCAGTACTTC.